This entry concerns a single T cell receptor beta chain. The antigen remains undetermined. The record originates from a study of cytomegalovirus exposure and HLA in healthy donors. Whole-study results and caveats: Published work reported that the classifier diagnosed cytomegalovirus status with high specificity and sensitivity.

The CDR3 covers 15 residues. From germline, CDR1 is MNHNS and CDR2 SASEGT. Trimming stripped 6 bases from V and 3 bases from J, with 17 bases between. Investigators did not record CMV serostatus for this donor. The PCR made use of 60 Vbeta and 13 Jbeta primers. Generated by immunoSEQ multiplex PCR, the TCRdb table keeps only in-frame clones and is missing some. The data contain over 65,000 clones, 70% to 85% of them singletons. The chain recombines TRBV6-1 with TRBJ1-1, with D unresolved. This receptor was taken from a human donor in good health. Sequenced: PBMCs. The CDR3 DNA follows: TGTGCCAGCAGGGGCCCAAGGTTTAAGGACACTGAAGCTTTCTTT. The encoded protein is CASRGPRFKDTEAFF.